This T cell receptor (beta chain) was identified in a study of blood T cell repertoires in COVID-19. About the study: Sources were T cells, B-cell-depleted T cells, or PBMCs; the material itself was cDNA or gDNA.

This CDR3 region has 14 residues. Germline CDR1 is MNHEY and CDR2 is SVGEGT. Notes on this clone: One junction end does not reproduce the germline sequence, and a read error may be involved.

The table came from immunoSEQ multiplex PCR; TCRdb's copy has only in-frame clones and leaves some out. The repertoire holds some 260,000 clones, with about 88% as singletons. The sample taken for sequencing was peripheral blood. V gene TRBV6-2 or TRBV6-3 combines with J gene TRBJ2-5, with TRBD2 matching 12 bases. This receptor was identified in a woman in her 40s who had recovered from COVID-19. Here the CDR3 reads CASSLGLAGTGAHF. CDR3 nucleotide sequence: TGTGCCAGCAGTCTCGGACTAGCGGGGACCGGGGCCCACTTC.